This T cell receptor beta chain was profiled in a study of blood T cell repertoires in COVID-19. Categorization into cohorts depended on clinical history that participants reported. Clones were read by immunoSEQ multiplex PCR, and TCRdb kept only the in-frame ones, dropping some. The sample holds 130,000 to 150,000 clones, 70% to 85% seen once. J was trimmed by 2 bases and V by 0 bases; bases with no gene match: 4. The CDR3 consists of 15 residues. Looked up from germline, CDR1 is SGHNT and CDR2 is YENEEA. The specimen was PBMCs or T cells enriched from blood (not recorded which). The sequence was collected from a man aged 50 to 59 who had recovered from COVID-19. The gene calls are TRBV11-3 and TRBJ2-7; 7 bases match TRBD1. CDR3 sequence: CASSLDTGAPYEQYF. CDR3 nucleotides: TGTGCCAGCAGCTTAGACACAGGGGCCCCCTACGAGCAGTACTTC.